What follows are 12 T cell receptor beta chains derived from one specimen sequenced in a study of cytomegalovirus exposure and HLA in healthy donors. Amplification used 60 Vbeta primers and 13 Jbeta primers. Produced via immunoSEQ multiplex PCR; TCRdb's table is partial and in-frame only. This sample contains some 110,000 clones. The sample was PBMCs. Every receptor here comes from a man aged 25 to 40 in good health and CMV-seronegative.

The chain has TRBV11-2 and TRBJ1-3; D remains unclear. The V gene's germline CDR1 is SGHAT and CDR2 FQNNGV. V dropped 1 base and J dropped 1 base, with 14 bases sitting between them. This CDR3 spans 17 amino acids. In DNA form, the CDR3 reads TGTGCCAGCAGCTTAGGCTCTCTAAGAAATTCTGGAAACACCATATATTTT. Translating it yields CASSLGSLRNSGNTIYF.

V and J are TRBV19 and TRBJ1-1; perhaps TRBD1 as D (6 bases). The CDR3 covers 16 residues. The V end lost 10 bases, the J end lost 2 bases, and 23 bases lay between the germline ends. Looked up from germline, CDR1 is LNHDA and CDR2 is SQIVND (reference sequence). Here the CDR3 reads CATKGGTVATNTEAFF. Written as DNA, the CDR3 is TGTGCCACCAAGGGGGGGACTGTGGCAACCAACACTGAAGCTTTCTTT.

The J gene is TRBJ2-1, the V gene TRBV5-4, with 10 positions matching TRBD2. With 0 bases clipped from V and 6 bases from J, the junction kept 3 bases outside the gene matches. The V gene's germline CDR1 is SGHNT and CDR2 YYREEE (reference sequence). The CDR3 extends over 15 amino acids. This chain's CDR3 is CASSLASGGSNEQFF. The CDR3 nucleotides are TGTGCCAGCAGCTTGGCTAGCGGGGGAAGCAATGAGCAGTTCTTC.

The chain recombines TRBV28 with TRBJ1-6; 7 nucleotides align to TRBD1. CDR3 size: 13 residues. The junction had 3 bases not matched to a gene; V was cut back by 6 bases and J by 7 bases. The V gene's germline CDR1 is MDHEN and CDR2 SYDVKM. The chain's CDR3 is CASRRDSNSPLHF. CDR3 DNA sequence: TGTGCCAGCAGGAGGGACAGCAATTCACCCCTCCACTTT.

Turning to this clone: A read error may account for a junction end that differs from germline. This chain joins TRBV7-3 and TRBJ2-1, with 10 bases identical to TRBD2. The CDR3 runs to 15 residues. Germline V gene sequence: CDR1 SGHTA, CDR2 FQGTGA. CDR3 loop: CASSPLAGGYNKQFF. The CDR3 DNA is TGTGCCAGCAGCCCCTTAGCGGGGGGCTACAATAAGCAGTTCTTC.

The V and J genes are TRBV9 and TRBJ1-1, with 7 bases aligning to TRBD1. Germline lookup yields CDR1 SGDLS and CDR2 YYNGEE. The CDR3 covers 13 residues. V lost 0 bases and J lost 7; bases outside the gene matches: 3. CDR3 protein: CASSVGGQLEAFF. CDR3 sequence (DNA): TGTGCCAGCAGCGTAGGGGGACAGCTTGAAGCTTTCTTT.

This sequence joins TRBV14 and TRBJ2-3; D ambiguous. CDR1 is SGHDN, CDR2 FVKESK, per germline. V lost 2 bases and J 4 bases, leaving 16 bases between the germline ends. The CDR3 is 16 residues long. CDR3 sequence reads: CASSQLRASGADTQYF. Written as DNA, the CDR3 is TGTGCCAGCAGCCAATTACGAGCGTCCGGTGCAGATACGCAGTATTTT. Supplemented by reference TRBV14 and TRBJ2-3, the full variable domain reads EAGVTQFPSHSVIEKGQTVTLRCDPISGHDNLYWYRRVMGKEIKFLLHFVKESKQDESGMPNNRFLAERTGGTYSTLKVQPAELEDSGVYFCASSQLRASGADTQYFGPGTRLTVL.

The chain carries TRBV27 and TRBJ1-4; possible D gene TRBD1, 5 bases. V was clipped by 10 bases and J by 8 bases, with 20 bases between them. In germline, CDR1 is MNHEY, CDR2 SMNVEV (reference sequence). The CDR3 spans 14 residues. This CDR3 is CATRRGESGEKLFF. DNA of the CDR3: TGTGCCACCCGACGGGGGGAATCAGGGGAAAAACTGTTTTTT.

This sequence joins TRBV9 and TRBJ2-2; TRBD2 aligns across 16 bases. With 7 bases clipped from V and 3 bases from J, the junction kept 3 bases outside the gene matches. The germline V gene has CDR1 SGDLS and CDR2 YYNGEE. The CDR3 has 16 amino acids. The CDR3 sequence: CASGTSGGAYTGELFF. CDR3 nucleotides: TGTGCCAGCGGGACTAGCGGGGGGGCTTACACCGGGGAGCTGTTTTTT.

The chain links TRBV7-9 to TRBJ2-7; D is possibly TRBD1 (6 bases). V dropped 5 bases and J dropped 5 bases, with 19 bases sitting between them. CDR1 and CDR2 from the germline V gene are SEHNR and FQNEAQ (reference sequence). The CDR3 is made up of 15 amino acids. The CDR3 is CASSPPAGESHEQYF. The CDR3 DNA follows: TGTGCCAGCAGCCCCCCGGCAGGGGAGTCCCACGAGCAGTACTTC.

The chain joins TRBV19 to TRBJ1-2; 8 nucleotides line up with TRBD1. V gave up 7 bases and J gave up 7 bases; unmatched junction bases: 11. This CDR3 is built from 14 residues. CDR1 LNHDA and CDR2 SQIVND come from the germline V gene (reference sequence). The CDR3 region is CASTRDRPESGYTF. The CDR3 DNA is TGTGCCAGTACCAGGGACAGGCCGGAGAGTGGCTACACCTTC.

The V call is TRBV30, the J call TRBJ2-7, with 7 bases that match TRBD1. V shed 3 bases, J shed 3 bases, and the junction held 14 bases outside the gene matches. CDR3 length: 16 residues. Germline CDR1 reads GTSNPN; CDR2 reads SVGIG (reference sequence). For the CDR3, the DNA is TGTGCCTGGAGGGGATTCGGGACAGATCCTAACTACGAGCAGTACTTC. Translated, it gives CAWRGFGTDPNYEQYF.